One and the same sample provided the 26 T cell receptor beta chains below, sequenced in a study of CXCR3-negative and CXCR3-positive naive CD8 T cells. The libraries of TRB cDNA were prepared using 5' RACE with UMI labels. From the 5' RACE reads, TCRdb lists one entry per CDR3 protein and no DNA. The sample has tens of thousands of distinct CDR3 sequences, and its top ten clones hold approximately 10%. Sequenced input: memory CD8+ T cells from blood. The source of these receptors is a human donor in good health. Some clones in this sample may be carry-over from other donors' samples.

The rearrangement uses TRBV7-2 and TRBJ2-3; there is no DNA to check the TCRdb D call of TRBD1. The germline V gene has CDR1 SGHTA and CDR2 FQGNSA. The length of the CDR3 is 14 residues. The CDR3 sequence: CASSLDRTTDTQYF.

This rearrangement joins TRBV29-1 to TRBJ2-5. The CDR3 contains 12 residues. The germline V gene has CDR1 SQVTM and CDR2 ANQGSEA. CDR3 protein: CSGETQMETQYF.

The gene calls are TRBV7-9 and TRBJ2-7; the TCRdb D gene call, TRBD1, has no DNA to confirm it. Per germline, CDR1 SEHNR and CDR2 FQNEAQ (reference sequence). The CDR3 is 13 amino acids. This chain's CDR3 is CASSGGFSYEQYF.

This sequence joins TRBV14 and TRBJ2-3. This CDR3 comprises 14 residues. Germline V gene sequence: CDR1 SGHDN, CDR2 FVKESK. The CDR3 loop is CASSQSYATDTQYF.

The chain carries TRBV7-9 and TRBJ2-7; TCRdb indicates TRBD1, and absent DNA this call remains unverified. There are 15 residues in the CDR3. Looked up from germline, CDR1 is SEHNR and CDR2 is FQNEAQ (reference sequence). The CDR3 sequence: CASSLFEGLWDEQYF.

This sequence joins TRBV7-8 and TRBJ2-3; TCRdb gives TRBD2 as the D gene, but with no DNA this cannot be confirmed. The germline V gene has CDR1 SGHVS and CDR2 FQNEAQ. This CDR3 region has 16 residues. The chain's CDR3 is CASSSRLAGPHGAQYF. Filled out from reference TRBV7-8 and TRBJ2-3, the complete variable domain reads GAGVSQSPRYKVAKRGQDVALRCDPISGHVSLFWYQQALGQGPEFLTYFQNEAQLDKSGLPSDRFFAERPEGSVSTLKIQRTQQEDSAVYLCASSSRLAGPHGAQYFGPGTRLTVL.

V gene TRBV30 combines with J gene TRBJ2-7. Germline loops: CDR1 GTSNPN, CDR2 SVGIG (reference sequence). The CDR3 spans 12 residues. This CDR3 reads CAWLRTADEQYF.

J is TRBJ1-6 and V is TRBV30. There are 14 residues in the CDR3. Germline values: CDR1 GTSNPN, CDR2 SVGIG (reference sequence). This CDR3 is CAWGGVSDNTPLHF.

The chain is built from TRBV3-1 and TRBJ2-3. Germline-derived CDR1 and CDR2 are LGHDT and YNNKEL (reference sequence). This CDR3 is built from 16 residues. Here the CDR3 reads CASSQERSLVKDTQYF.

The V and J genes are TRBV6-1 and TRBJ1-6; TCRdb names TRBD1, which stays unverified in the absence of DNA. The CDR3 is 14 amino acids. Germline V gene data show CDR1 as MNHNS and CDR2 as SASEGT. This CDR3 reads CASREGPTNSPLHF.

V and J are TRBV27 and TRBJ2-1; TCRdb selects TRBD1, and the lack of DNA leaves this call unchecked. CDR3 size: 12 residues. Germline V lookup: CDR1 MNHEY, CDR2 SMNVEV (reference sequence). The CDR3 is CASRPRDGEQFF.

The J gene is TRBJ2-5, the V gene TRBV28; TCRdb gives TRBD1 as the D gene, but with no DNA this cannot be confirmed. The CDR3 loop spans 13 amino acids. Per the germline V gene, CDR1 is MDHEN and CDR2 is SYDVKM. CDR3 sequence: CASHRGGGETQYF.

The genes are TRBV12-3 or TRBV12-4 and TRBJ2-6; the D call of TRBD2 rests on TCRdb alone, since no DNA is present to check it. This CDR3 spans 21 amino acids. This chain's CDR3 is CASSFPGALFKPALGANVLTF.

The chain employs TRBV29-1 and TRBJ1-1; the TCRdb D gene call, TRBD1, has no DNA to confirm it. Germline CDR1 SQVTM, CDR2 ANQGSEA. CDR3 length: 13 amino acids. CDR3 in amino acids: CSVPTGQGAGAFF.

The V and J genes are TRBV4-3 and TRBJ2-3; TCRdb calls TRBD1, which cannot be checked without DNA. CDR3 length equals 17 residues. Germline V gene data show CDR1 as LGHNA and CDR2 as YSLEER. The CDR3 is CASSQEFVGSALDTQYF.

The V call is TRBV28, the J call TRBJ1-1. Germline V lookup: CDR1 MDHEN, CDR2 SYDVKM. The CDR3 loop spans 11 amino acids. The CDR3 spells CASRWNTEAFF. Together with reference TRBV28 and TRBJ1-1, the CDR3 gives the full variable domain: DVKVTQSSRYLVKRTGEKVFLECVQDMDHENMFWYRQDPGLGLRLIYFSYDVKMKEKGDIPEGYSVSREKKERFSLILESASTNQTSMYLCASRWNTEAFFGQGTRLTVV.

The rearrangement joins TRBV6-1 to TRBJ1-1; TCRdb proposes TRBD1, but this gene call is untestable without DNA. Looked up from germline, CDR1 is MNHNS and CDR2 is SASEGT. There are 13 residues in the CDR3. CDR3 residues: CASSEDSWTEAFF.

This chain joins TRBV12-3 or TRBV12-4 and TRBJ1-5; the TCRdb D gene call, TRBD1, has no DNA to confirm it. CDR3 size: 14 residues. The CDR3 sequence is CASSLRQGTQPQHF.

The rearrangement uses TRBV5-1 and TRBJ1-3; lacking DNA, the TRBD1 call made by TCRdb goes unchecked. Germline lookup yields CDR1 SGHRS and CDR2 YFSETQ. The CDR3 has 15 amino acids. The CDR3: CASSPGTGSGNTIYF.

Here the CDR3 reads CSARSSGDEQYF. The V call is TRBV29-1, the J call TRBJ2-7; TCRdb's assignment of TRBD1 cannot be checked, as there is no DNA. CDR1 and CDR2 from the germline V gene are SQVTM and ANQGSEA. The CDR3 loop spans 12 amino acids.

The chain is built from TRBV29-1 and TRBJ1-1. Germline-derived CDR1 and CDR2 are SQVTM and ANQGSEA. The length of the CDR3 is 12 residues. The CDR3 sequence: CSVDDENTEAFF.

The chain is built from TRBV20-1 and TRBJ2-7; TCRdb reports TRBD1, a call that lacks DNA to check it against. Germline CDR1 and CDR2: DFQATT and SNEGSKA (reference sequence). CDR3 size: 14 residues. The CDR3 region is CSAKHRDRDYEQYF.

The genes are TRBV29-1 and TRBJ2-3; the D call of TRBD1 rests on TCRdb alone, since no DNA is present to check it. The CDR3 has 16 residues. From germline, CDR1 is SQVTM and CDR2 ANQGSEA. The CDR3 reads CSVDLYGGQYTDTQYF.

This chain's CDR3 is CASSLAGGQAYEQYF. This chain joins TRBV5-6 and TRBJ2-7; TCRdb outputs TRBD1, but without DNA this stays unchecked. CDR3 length: 15 amino acids. The germline gives CDR1 SGHDT, CDR2 YYEEEE.

This chain joins TRBV6-2 or TRBV6-3 and TRBJ2-2; TCRdb's D call, TRBD1, is unchecked because there is no DNA. The germline gives CDR1 MNHEY, CDR2 SVGEGT. The CDR3 extends over 15 amino acids. The CDR3 protein is CASSPGTTNTGELFF.

This clonotype is medium-sized (0.01 to 0.1%) by frequency. This rearrangement joins TRBV6-4 to TRBJ2-2; TCRdb's D call, TRBD2, is unchecked because there is no DNA. Germline V gives CDR1 MRHNA, CDR2 SNTAGT. CDR3 size: 15 residues. The CDR3 here is CASSEGLANTGELFF.